A selection of T cell receptor beta chains follows, all from one sample in a study of T cells in localized non-small cell lung cancer. Profiled with immunoSEQ multiplex PCR; TCRdb holds only in-frame clones, not every one. The top ten hold approximately 30% of the sample, which has about 39,000 clones, 70% to 80% seen once. Sequenced here: PBMCs, sampled before any cancer treatment. The receptors shown here come from a woman aged 40-69 years with stage II squamous cell lung carcinoma. CDR3s include the opening cysteine and the closing phenylalanine or tryptophan. The D gene is left open where the match is weak. Only some rows state a clone size, as once, few, many or a class for expanded clones.

abundance	v_gene	d_gene	j_gene	CDR3aa	CDR3nt
-	TRBV29-1	-	TRBJ2-5	CSARRGEETQYF	TGCAGCGCCCGCAGGGGTGAAGAGACCCAGTACTTC
-	TRBV5-1	-	TRBJ2-5	CASRGGFEETQYF	TGCGCCAGCAGGGGGGGATTCGAAGAGACCCAGTACTTC
few	TRBV4-3	-	TRBJ2-3	CASSQDQGSDTQYF	TGCGCCAGCAGCCAAGATCAGGGGTCAGATACGCAGTATTTT
once	TRBV6-1	-	TRBJ2-7	CASRRGDEQYF	TGTGCCAGCAGGAGGGGCGACGAGCAGTACTTC
-	TRBV5-6	-	TRBJ2-2	CASSPQNTGELFF	TGTGCCAGCAGCCCACAGAACACCGGGGAGCTGTTTTTT
-	TRBV5-1	-	TRBJ1-6	CASSYLTVGDSPLHF	TGCGCCAGCAGCTACCTGACCGTAGGTGATTCACCCCTCCACTTT
few	TRBV21-1	-	TRBJ1-3	CASSKKGTAQDTIYF	TGTGCCAGCAGCAAAAAGGGGACAGCGCAAGACACCATATATTTT
-	TRBV6-6	-	TRBJ1-1	CASSYTARNTEAFF	TGTGCCAGCAGTTACACGGCGAGGAACACTGAAGCTTTCTTT
-	TRBV4-2	TRBD2	TRBJ2-1	CASSQDTSANEQFF	TGTGCCAGCAGCCAAGATACTAGCGCGAATGAGCAGTTCTTC
-	TRBV6-5	TRBD1	TRBJ1-2	CASSRTGSDGYTF	TGTGCCAGCAGTCGGACAGGGAGTGATGGCTACACCTTC
-	TRBV5-1	-	TRBJ2-2	CASSLTTPRDGELFF	TGCGCCAGCAGCTTGACCACACCACGGGACGGGGAGCTGTTTTTT
-	TRBV9	-	TRBJ1-3	CASSGQGPLSGNTIYF	TGTGCCAGCAGCGGACAAGGACCGCTCTCTGGAAACACCATATATTTT
-	TRBV4-3	-	TRBJ2-3	CASSRGREPNTQYF	TGCGCCAGCAGCCGGGGGCGGGAGCCAAATACGCAGTATTTT
-	TRBV19	TRBD1	TRBJ1-5	CASSLPGGSQPQHF	TGTGCCAGTAGTCTCCCAGGGGGCTCTCAGCCCCAGCATTTT
-	TRBV7-9	TRBD1	TRBJ1-5	CASSKGQGNQPQHF	TGTGCCAGCAGCAAAGGACAGGGCAATCAGCCCCAGCATTTT
-	TRBV18	TRBD2	TRBJ2-5	CASSPRTSGTSQETQYF	TGTGCCAGCTCACCTCGGACTAGCGGGACGTCACAAGAGACCCAGTACTTC
-	TRBV18	TRBD1	TRBJ1-1	CASSPPSGGRGTEAFF	TGTGCCAGCTCACCACCCTCAGGGGGTCGTGGCACTGAAGCTTTCTTT
-	TRBV4-3	-	TRBJ2-7	CASSQESTATYEQYF	TGCGCCAGCAGCCAAGAGAGCACGGCTACCTACGAGCAGTACTTC
-	TRBV19	-	TRBJ1-2	CASRGRTGGDYGYTF	TGTGCCAGTAGGGGCCGGACGGGAGGAGACTATGGCTACACCTTC
-	TRBV6-5	-	TRBJ2-1	CASSYSTDSAYNEQFF	TGTGCCAGCAGTTACTCGACGGACTCGGCCTACAATGAGCAGTTCTTC
-	TRBV6-5	-	TRBJ1-1	CASSYSGQVNTEAFF	TGTGCCAGCAGTTACTCGGGTCAGGTGAACACTGAAGCTTTCTTT
-	TRBV5-1	-	TRBJ1-2	CASSLAGQYYGYTF	TGCGCCAGCAGCTTGGCGGGGCAGTACTATGGCTACACCTTC
-	TRBV7-9	-	TRBJ2-3	CASSRAAGATDTQYF	TGTGCCAGCAGCCGGGCGGCGGGGGCCACAGATACGCAGTATTTT
-	TRBV2	TRBD1	TRBJ1-1	CASSAPRGQGMTGAFF	TGTGCCAGCAGTGCCCCGAGGGGACAGGGGATGACCGGAGCTTTCTTT
few	TRBV19	-	TRBJ2-1	CASSQGYNEQFF	TGTGCCAGTAGTCAAGGGTACAATGAGCAGTTCTTC
-	TRBV28	-	TRBJ2-7	CAISGTTYEQYF	TGTGCCATTTCCGGGACCACATACGAGCAGTACTTC
few	TRBV7-3	TRBD2	TRBJ2-1	CASSLNVGGSPHNEQFF	TGTGCCAGCAGCTTAAATGTGGGCGGGAGCCCTCACAATGAGCAGTTCTTC
-	TRBV4-1	-	TRBJ2-1	CASSPSGLGDNNEQFF	TGCGCCAGCAGCCCCAGTGGTCTGGGGGACAACAATGAGCAGTTCTTC
-	TRBV9	TRBD2	TRBJ2-1	CASSVGLAGIEQFF	TGTGCCAGCAGCGTAGGTCTAGCGGGGATTGAGCAGTTCTTC
-	TRBV19	-	TRBJ2-5	CASSTNTQETQYF	TGTGCCAGTAGTACGAACACTCAAGAGACCCAGTACTTC
once	TRBV5-5	TRBD1	TRBJ1-1	CASSRDGDRVATEAFF	TGTGCCAGCAGCCGGGACGGGGACAGGGTTGCCACTGAAGCTTTCTTT
-	TRBV9	TRBD2	TRBJ2-3	CASSVEGLARSSTDTQYF	TGTGCCAGCAGCGTAGAAGGACTAGCACGAAGTAGCACAGATACGCAGTATTTT
-	TRBV5-4	-	TRBJ1-2	CASRREASSYGYTF	TGTGCCAGCAGAAGGGAGGCCTCGAGCTATGGCTACACCTTC
-	TRBV7-6	-	TRBJ2-3	CASSAGVSDTQYF	TGTGCCAGCAGCGCTGGGGTGTCAGATACGCAGTATTTT
-	TRBV9	-	TRBJ2-2	CASSVDRTNTGELFF	TGTGCCAGCAGCGTAGATCGTACGAACACCGGGGAGCTGTTTTTT
-	TRBV19	-	TRBJ2-3	CASSDGGTDTQYF	TGTGCCAGTAGCGACGGGGGCACAGATACGCAGTATTTT
-	TRBV14	-	TRBJ1-2	CASSQSVQGRYGYTF	TGTGCCAGCAGCCAGTCTGTGCAGGGGCGCTATGGCTACACCTTC
-	TRBV4-1	-	TRBJ1-1	CASSQAISVLNTEAFF	TGCGCCAGCAGCCAAGCTATCTCCGTCCTGAACACTGAAGCTTTCTTT
-	TRBV2	-	TRBJ2-5	CASSPWQGQTQYF	TGTGCCAGCAGCCCCTGGCAGGGTCAGACCCAGTACTTC
once	TRBV5-1	-	TRBJ2-2	CASSLASGGPNTGELFF	TGCGCCAGCAGCTTAGCCTCGGGGGGCCCGAACACCGGGGAGCTGTTTTTT
-	TRBV7-2	TRBD1	TRBJ1-2	CASSLAIQGANYGYTF	TGTGCCAGCAGCTTAGCGATACAGGGGGCTAACTATGGCTACACCTTC
-	TRBV6-1	TRBD1	TRBJ2-6	CASSAGTGASGANVLTF	TGTGCCAGCAGTGCCGGGACAGGGGCATCGGGGGCCAACGTCCTGACTTTC
-	TRBV28	-	TRBJ1-4	CASRLQGNEKLFF	TGTGCCAGCAGACTACAGGGAAATGAAAAACTGTTTTTT
-	TRBV18	TRBD1	TRBJ2-7	CASSPTGAKNEQYF	TGTGCCAGCTCACCAACAGGGGCGAAGAACGAGCAGTACTTC
-	TRBV7-2	TRBD1	TRBJ1-6	CASSYKGAGSPLHF	TGTGCCAGCAGCTATAAGGGGGCAGGATCACCCCTCCACTTT
-	TRBV5-6	TRBD1	TRBJ1-1	CASSRGQGETEAFF	TGTGCCAGCAGCAGGGGACAGGGGGAAACTGAAGCTTTCTTT
-	TRBV7-9	-	TRBJ2-2	CASSPAGVGTGELFF	TGTGCCAGCAGCCCCGCAGGGGTAGGGACCGGGGAGCTGTTTTTT
-	TRBV28	-	TRBJ1-2	CASSFTDPYGYTF	TGTGCCAGCAGTTTCACAGATCCCTATGGCTACACCTTC
-	TRBV4-2	-	TRBJ2-7	CASSQDARGYEQYF	TGTGCCAGCAGCCAAGACGCCAGGGGCTACGAGCAGTACTTC